This T cell receptor (beta chain) emerged from a study of T cells in Graves' hyperthyroidism and ophthalmopathy. Researchers took RNA transcripts and amplified the TCR beta CDR3 regions from them. With the HTBI primer set, the TCR CDR3 went through a first round of RT-PCR. MiXCR was run by TCRdb on the multiplex PCR reads, yielding one entry per CDR3 protein. This table has 600,000 to 750,000 distinct CDR3 sequences, approximately 15% appearing once. The CDR3 sequence is 15 residues long. Trimming took 7 bases from V and 1 from J; bases not matched to a gene: 6. The sample holds a few counts of this clonotype.

The TCR was taken from a man between 50 and 59 years old with Graves' hyperthyroidism. The sequenced sample consisted of blood. The chain couples TRBV12-3 or TRBV12-4 to TRBJ2-2, with 7 nucleotides matching TRBD2. The CDR3 reads CASTTLAENTGELFF. The CDR3 coding sequence is TGTGCCAGCACCACCCTAGCGGAGAACACCGGGGAGCTGTTTTTT.